The 16 T cell receptor beta chains given below trace back to one sample, sequenced in a study of blood T cell repertoires in COVID-19. Assay: immunoSEQ multiplex PCR; the TCRdb copy retains only in-frame clones and omits some. The profile shows roughly 350,000 clones, 85% of them singletons. The sequenced sample was peripheral blood. These receptors were collected from a woman between 18 and 30 years old with acute or convalescent COVID-19.

This chain connects TRBV10-3 to TRBJ1-1, with unresolved D. CDR3 size: 13 residues. V was pared by 7 bases and J by 5 bases, with 14 bases between. CDR1 is ENHRY, CDR2 SYGVKD, per germline. The CDR3 DNA reads TGTGCCATCACCGGTTCCGGCGGGACTGAAGCTTTCTTT. Translation gives CAITGSGGTEAFF.

The chain is built from TRBV4-1 and TRBJ1-3; D remains unclear. The CDR3 totals 17 residues. The germline V and J ends were trimmed by 2 bases and 0 bases, with 14 bases remaining between them. Germline CDR1 reads MGHRA; CDR2 reads YSYEKL. As DNA, the CDR3 is TGCGCCAGCAGCCAATCCCCGACATCCAACTCTGGAAACACCATATATTTT. Encoded protein: CASSQSPTSNSGNTIYF.

J is TRBJ2-5 and V is TRBV7-9; 14 nucleotides match TRBD2. The CDR3 contains 17 residues. J gave up 3 bases and V 2 bases, and 5 bases lay outside the gene matches. CDR1 and CDR2 from the germline V gene are SEHNR and FQNEAQ (reference sequence). CDR3 sequence: CASSLKTSGRAKETQYF. The CDR3 DNA reads as TGTGCCAGCAGCTTAAAGACTAGCGGGAGGGCAAAAGAGACCCAGTACTTC. Complete variable domain (other parts from reference TRBV7-9 and TRBJ2-5): DTGVSQNPRHKITKRGQNVTFRCDPISEHNRLYWYRQTLGQGPEFLTYFQNEAQLEKSRLLSDRFSAERPKGSFSTLEIQRTEQGDSAMYLCASSLKTSGRAKETQYFGPGTRLLVL.

J is TRBJ1-6 and V is TRBV7-6; a possible D gene is TRBD1 (6 bases). The CDR3 has 19 residues. Germline V gene data show CDR1 as SGHVS and CDR2 as FNYEAQ. V was shortened by 3 bases and J by 7 bases, with 25 bases between the two germline ends. CDR3 DNA: TGTGCCAGCAGCTTGAAATCTGTGACCGCTGGGACAAGAAATTCACCCCTCCACTTT. This translates into CASSLKSVTAGTRNSPLHF.

The gene calls are TRBV6-5 and TRBJ2-5, with a tentative D call TRBD2 (6 bases). The CDR3 length is 14 residues. V was pared by 7 bases and J by 4 bases, with 16 bases between. Germline V CDR1 and CDR2: MNHEY, SVGAGI. CDR3 region: CASIETGGGETQYF. The CDR3 DNA follows: TGTGCCAGCATCGAAACCGGGGGTGGAGAGACCCAGTACTTC.

The rearrangement joins TRBV6-5 to TRBJ1-6; unclear D gene. Germline V gene sequence: CDR1 MNHEY, CDR2 SVGAGI. Trimming stripped 2 bases from V and 9 bases from J, with 8 bases between. The CDR3 loop spans 13 amino acids. The CDR3 bases are TGTGCCAGCAGTTACAGGGAGGCTTCACCCCTCCACTTT. Translation gives CASSYREASPLHF.

This chain joins TRBV6-4 and TRBJ2-2; 8 bases are a match to TRBD2. With V trimmed by 5 bases and J by 2 bases, 10 bases remained unmatched. Per germline, CDR1 MRHNA and CDR2 SNTAGT. The CDR3 spans 17 residues. The CDR3, as DNA: TGTGCCAGCAGTACTAGCGGATGGGCCGGAAACACCGGGGAGCTGTTTTTT. Amino acid sequence: CASSTSGWAGNTGELFF.

This chain uses TRBV6-2 or TRBV6-3 with TRBJ1-5; possible D gene TRBD1, 6 bases. V was pared by 3 bases and J by 5 bases, with 17 bases between. The CDR3 has 16 residues. Germline values: CDR1 MNHEY, CDR2 SVGEGT. The CDR3 loop is CASSYPGTSGHQPQHF. The CDR3 coding sequence is TGTGCCAGCAGTTATCCCGGGACATCGGGACATCAGCCCCAGCATTTT.

The V call is TRBV13, the J call TRBJ2-1; 13 bases are a match to TRBD2. V lost 2 bases, J lost 5 bases, and 6 bases stayed unmatched. This CDR3 is built from 17 residues. Germline assignment: CDR1 PRHDT and CDR2 FYEKMQ (reference sequence). CDR3 in DNA: TGTGCCAGCAGCTTACTTGGGACTAGCGGGATGCACAATGAGCAGTTCTTC. Translated: CASSLLGTSGMHNEQFF.

The rearrangement joins TRBV4-2 to TRBJ1-3, with 7 bases matching TRBD1. The V segment lost 4 bases and the J segment 1 base; nucleotides outside the gene matches: 1. CDR1 LGHNA and CDR2 YNFKEQ come from the germline V gene. The CDR3 consists of 14 residues. As DNA, the CDR3 is TGTGCCAGCAGCCGACAGGGATCTGGAAACACCATATATTTT. This sequence encodes CASSRQGSGNTIYF.

A few counts support this clone. This chain uses TRBV2 with TRBJ2-1; 10 bases match TRBD2. Germline CDR1 SNHLY, CDR2 FYNNEI. CDR3 length: 16 amino acids. V was clipped by 3 bases and J by 3 bases; unmatched bases: 5. CDR3 nucleotides: TGTGCCAGCAGTGACCTAGCGGGAGAAGGCTACAATGAGCAGTTCTTC. Translation gives CASSDLAGEGYNEQFF. The full variable domain, with the rest looked up from reference TRBV2 and TRBJ2-1, is EPEVTQTPSHQVTQMGQEVILRCVPISNHLYFYWYRQILGQKVEFLVSFYNNEISEKSEIFDDQFSVERPDGSNFTLKIRSTKLEDSAMYFCASSDLAGEGYNEQFFGPGTRLTVL.

Concerning this clone: An end of the junction differs from the germline gene, which may be a read error. The V gene is TRBV11-2, the J gene TRBJ1-2, with D uncertain. CDR3 length: 13 residues. Germline values: CDR1 SGHAT, CDR2 FQNNGV. CDR3 sequence reads: CASSLASLGEKNF. CDR3 bases: TGTGCCAGCAGCTTAGCCTCTCTCGGGGAGAAAAACTTC.

This clone has only a few counts. The rearrangement joins TRBV13 to TRBJ2-1; 12 bases fit TRBD2. Trimming at V came to 4 bases and at J to 1 base, leaving 5 bases not matched to a gene. Germline values: CDR1 PRHDT, CDR2 FYEKMQ (reference sequence). The CDR3 spans 17 residues. The CDR3 DNA reads TGTGCCAGCAGCTCCCGACTAGCGGGAGTGTCCTACAATGAGCAGTTCTTC. Amino acid sequence: CASSSRLAGVSYNEQFF.

This clone was detected a few times. The rearrangement joins TRBV7-8 to TRBJ2-7, with TRBD2 identical over 8 bases. J was trimmed by 7 bases and V by 7 bases; bases with no gene match: 12. The CDR3 covers 14 residues. Germline CDR1 SGHVS, CDR2 FQNEAQ. The CDR3 protein is CASNWPGGLGEQYF. For the CDR3, the DNA is TGTGCCAGCAATTGGCCGGGAGGGTTGGGGGAGCAGTACTTC.

V gene TRBV19 combines with J gene TRBJ1-3; 10 bases match TRBD1. The junction had 3 bases not matched to a gene; V was cut back by 4 bases and J by 0 bases. This CDR3 is built from 16 residues. From germline, CDR1 is LNHDA and CDR2 SQIVND (reference sequence). The CDR3 loop is CASSTTGGNSGNTIYF. The CDR3 DNA reads TGTGCCAGTAGTACGACAGGGGGCAACTCTGGAAACACCATATATTTT. The variable domain in full, completed from reference TRBV19 and TRBJ1-3, reads DGGITQSPKYLFRKEGQNVTLSCEQNLNHDAMYWYRQDPGQGLRLIYYSQIVNDFQKGDIAEGYSVSREKKESFPLTVTSAQKNPTAFYLCASSTTGGNSGNTIYFGEGSWLTVV.

The rearrangement links TRBV19 to TRBJ1-6, with D perhaps matching TRBD1 (6 bases). This CDR3 region has 15 residues. Germline V gives CDR1 LNHDA, CDR2 SQIVND (reference sequence). Trimming took off 3 bases at V and 7 bases at J, with 13 bases between the two ends. The CDR3 DNA reads TGTGCCAGTAGTATGAAAGGACAGCCAAATTCACCCCTCCACTTT. Translation gives CASSMKGQPNSPLHF. Filled out from reference TRBV19 and TRBJ1-6, the complete variable domain reads DGGITQSPKYLFRKEGQNVTLSCEQNLNHDAMYWYRQDPGQGLRLIYYSQIVNDFQKGDIAEGYSVSREKKESFPLTVTSAQKNPTAFYLCASSMKGQPNSPLHFGNGTRLTVT.